The 11 T cell receptor beta chains presented below share a single source sample, sequenced in a study of cytomegalovirus exposure and HLA in healthy donors. Vbeta (60) and Jbeta (13) primers were used in the PCR. Some clones are missing from TCRdb's copy, which holds only in-frame ones; the method was immunoSEQ multiplex PCR. The top ten hold under 9.5% of the sample, which has 95,000 to 150,000 clones, 50% to 80% seen once. Input material: PBMCs. The receptors originated from a woman aged 40 to 50 in good health and CMV-seropositive.

Ten or more counts support this clone. The chain links TRBV6-5 to TRBJ1-3; a possible D gene is TRBD1 (6 bases). The CDR3 has 14 amino acids. V was trimmed by 8 bases and J by 3 bases, leaving 14 bases between them. The germline V gene encodes CDR1 MNHEY and CDR2 SVGAGI. The CDR3, as DNA: TGTGCCAGCCGCAGGGGTCTCGGTGGAAACACCATATATTTT. Translation: CASRRGLGGNTIYF.

V is TRBV20-1 and J is TRBJ1-3; D is uncertain. V lost 7 bases and J 3 bases, leaving 7 bases between the germline ends. The CDR3 covers 11 residues. CDR1 and CDR2 (germline): DFQATT, SNEGSKA (reference sequence). The CDR3 sequence is CSGLGGNTIYF. CDR3 nucleotides: TGCAGTGGCCTCGGTGGAAACACCATATATTTT.

CDR3 in amino acids: CATSGGVPNTEAFF. In DNA, the CDR3 is TGTGCAACCTCAGGGGGCGTCCCGAACACTGAAGCTTTCTTT. This chain uses TRBV28 with TRBJ1-1; 8 nucleotides match TRBD1. CDR3 size: 14 residues. Germline assignment: CDR1 MDHEN and CDR2 SYDVKM.

This clone appeared once. The chain joins TRBV7-9 to TRBJ2-1; 10 bases match TRBD2. Trimming took 4 bases from V and 7 from J; bases not matched to a gene: 10. CDR1 and CDR2 (germline): SEHNR, FQNEAQ (reference sequence). The CDR3 has 16 residues. The CDR3 sequence: CASSYVAGGKLNEQFF. As DNA, the CDR3 is TGTGCCAGCAGCTATGTAGCGGGAGGAAAATTGAATGAGCAGTTCTTC.

The chain uses TRBV2 and TRBJ1-1; no reliable D call. This CDR3 contains 13 residues. V lost 2 bases and J lost 1, with 5 bases in between. Germline CDR1 is SNHLY and CDR2 is FYNNEI. The CDR3 DNA is TGTGCCAGCAGTGAACTGAGGAACACTGAAGCTTTCTTT. Protein product: CASSELRNTEAFF.

The chain combines TRBV5-8 with TRBJ2-7, with 8 bases aligning to TRBD1. The CDR3 covers 13 residues. After removal of 6 bases from V and 5 bases from J, the junction contained 7 bases not matched to a gene. The germline gives CDR1 SGHTS, CDR2 YDEGEE. CDR3 DNA: TGTGCCAGCACCCATCAGGGGGCCGACGAGCAGTACTTC. As protein: CASTHQGADEQYF.

This clone was observed a few times. This chain uses TRBV18 with TRBJ2-7, with 9 nucleotides matching TRBD2. The V gene's germline CDR1 is KGHSH and CDR2 LQKENI. The CDR3 consists of 13 residues. V trimming: 3 bases; J trimming: 6 bases; junction bases outside the gene matches: 3. The CDR3 loop is CASSPSGGFEQYF. DNA of the CDR3: TGTGCCAGCTCACCTAGCGGGGGTTTCGAGCAGTACTTC.

The V call is TRBV30, the J call TRBJ1-4; a weak D match, TRBD1 (6 bases). With 0 bases removed from V and 7 bases from J, the gap between germline ends came to 15 bases. Per germline, CDR1 GTSNPN and CDR2 SVGIG (reference sequence). The CDR3 extends over 15 amino acids. The CDR3 nucleotides read TGTGCCTGGAGTGTACCGGCAGGGGTGGCTGAAAAACTGTTTTTT. Amino acid sequence: CAWSVPAGVAEKLFF.

The J gene is TRBJ2-5, the V gene TRBV7-8; D is undetermined. The CDR3 is 12 residues long. Germline-derived CDR1 and CDR2 are SGHVS and FQNEAQ. Trimming removed 5 bases at V and 5 bases at J, with 9 bases between. The CDR3 loop reads CASSLSAETQYF. The DNA of the CDR3 is TGTGCCAGCAGCCTCTCAGCGGAGACCCAGTACTTC.

The V gene is TRBV5-4, the J gene TRBJ2-7, with D perhaps matching TRBD2 (5 bases). The germline gives CDR1 SGHNT, CDR2 YYREEE (reference sequence). Trimming left V 0 bases short and J 5 bases short, with 9 bases between. This CDR3 contains 13 residues. CDR3 DNA: TGTGCCAGCAGCTTGGCCTACGGGGACGAGCAGTACTTC. It is translated as CASSLAYGDEQYF.

The CDR3 protein is CASSPVVRAPSDYYEQYF. Written as DNA, the CDR3 is TGTGCCAGCAGCCCGGTGGTCCGGGCACCATCGGACTACTACGAGCAGTACTTC. The V gene is TRBV13, the J gene TRBJ2-7; D possibly corresponds to TRBD2 (6 bases). Trimming took 5 bases from V and 3 from J, leaving 26 bases between them. CDR3 length: 18 amino acids. Germline V gives CDR1 PRHDT, CDR2 FYEKMQ (reference sequence).